These 27 T cell receptor beta chains share one sample of origin, sequenced in a study of blood T cell repertoires in COVID-19. Using immunoSEQ multiplex PCR, the repertoire was profiled, and TCRdb retains in-frame clones only, with some absent. The sample comprises roughly 180,000 clones, 80% to 90% of which are singletons, and roughly 12% rests with the top ten. Sequenced sample: peripheral blood. Receptors originate from a woman of 80 years or more with COVID-19, enrolled during active disease.

The chain couples TRBV7-6 to TRBJ2-7; D might be TRBD2 (6 bases). This CDR3 spans 16 amino acids. The V end was cut by 5 bases, the J end by 2 bases, with 19 bases between. In germline, CDR1 is SGHVS, CDR2 FNYEAQ. CDR3 loop: CASSPWAQPSAYEQYF. CDR3 sequence (DNA): TGTGCCAGCAGCCCGTGGGCACAGCCTAGCGCCTACGAGCAGTACTTC.

This rearrangement joins TRBV2 to TRBJ1-2; a weak D match, TRBD1 (5 bases). V lost 2 bases to trimming and J lost 4 bases, with 11 bases between them. The CDR3 is made up of 14 amino acids. Germline values: CDR1 SNHLY, CDR2 FYNNEI. CDR3 residues: CASSEWQGSYGYTF. The CDR3 region has the DNA TGTGCCAGCAGTGAATGGCAGGGTTCCTATGGCTACACCTTC.

The V call is TRBV5-1, the J call TRBJ2-2, with D possibly being TRBD1 (5 bases). Trimming took off 5 bases at V and 2 bases at J, with 13 bases between the two ends. Germline lookup yields CDR1 SGHRS and CDR2 YFSETQ. The CDR3 loop spans 15 amino acids. The CDR3 loop is CASSNGAGNTGELFF. The DNA for the CDR3 is TGCGCCAGCAGTAATGGGGCAGGAAACACCGGGGAGCTGTTTTTT.

J is TRBJ2-2 and V is TRBV11-2; 7 bases line up with TRBD2. Germline V gives CDR1 SGHAT, CDR2 FQNNGV. CDR3 length equals 15 residues. Trimming took 4 bases from V and 4 from J; bases not matched to a gene: 6. CDR3 in amino acids: CASSSRLATTGELFF. In nucleotides, the CDR3 is TGTGCCAGCAGCTCCCGACTAGCTACCACCGGGGAGCTGTTTTTT.

The chain combines TRBV7-2 with TRBJ1-1; 7 positions match TRBD1. Trimming took 5 bases from V and 5 from J; bases not matched to a gene: 11. Per the germline V gene, CDR1 is SGHTA and CDR2 is FQGNSA. CDR3 length: 15 amino acids. The CDR3 sequence: CASSTADRVTTEAFF. The CDR3 DNA reads as TGTGCCAGCAGCACAGCAGACAGGGTAACAACTGAAGCTTTCTTT.

This chain links TRBV7-9 with TRBJ2-1, with D possibly TRBD2 on 5 matching bases. V was trimmed by 5 bases and J by 0 bases, leaving 14 bases between them. The germline CDR1 and CDR2 sequences are SEHNR and FQNEAQ (reference sequence). The CDR3 sequence is 16 residues long. The CDR3 region has the DNA TGTGCCAGCAGCCCCCCGGGGATTAGCTCCTACAATGAGCAGTTCTTC. This codes for CASSPPGISSYNEQFF. Based on the CDR3 plus reference TRBV7-9 and TRBJ2-1, the full variable domain is DTGVSQNPRHKITKRGQNVTFRCDPISEHNRLYWYRQTLGQGPEFLTYFQNEAQLEKSRLLSDRFSAERPKGSFSTLEIQRTEQGDSAMYLCASSPPGISSYNEQFFGPGTRLTVL.

This clone showed up just a few times. The chain employs TRBV7-9 and TRBJ2-7; 10 bases fit TRBD1. The CDR3 has 14 residues. V dropped 3 bases and J dropped 3; count of bases not matched to a gene: 2. Germline CDR1 SEHNR, CDR2 FQNEAQ (reference sequence). This CDR3 reads CASSLGQGRYEQYF. The CDR3 region has the DNA TGTGCCAGCAGCTTGGGACAGGGGCGCTACGAGCAGTACTTC.

The chain couples TRBV5-1 to TRBJ1-2; D call uncertain. This CDR3 contains 13 residues. CDR1 is SGHRS and CDR2 is YFSETQ in the germline V gene. Trimming left V 0 bases short and J 8 bases short, with 11 bases between. The CDR3 spells CASSLGLGDGYTF. For the CDR3, the DNA is TGCGCCAGCAGCTTGGGTCTGGGAGACGGCTACACCTTC.

This chain connects TRBV27 to TRBJ2-2, with D possibly TRBD2 on 5 matching bases. Germline-derived CDR1 and CDR2 are MNHEY and SMNVEV (reference sequence). The ends were cut back, 7 bases at V and 4 bases at J, with 13 bases in the middle. There are 14 residues in the CDR3. The CDR3 coding sequence is TGTGCCAGCAAGAGATCGGCGGGCACCGGGGAGCTGTTTTTT. This sequence encodes CASKRSAGTGELFF.

This chain links TRBV6-5 with TRBJ1-5; possible D gene TRBD1, 6 bases. Between the trimmed V and J ends, which lost 6 bases and 0 bases, there was a span of 12 bases. This CDR3 comprises 15 residues. Germline CDR1 and CDR2: MNHEY and SVGAGI. The CDR3 region has the DNA TGTGCCAGCAGGAGCGCAGGGGCTAGCAATCAGCCCCAGCATTTT. This translates into CASRSAGASNQPQHF.

The table lists this clone with a few counts. This chain joins TRBV3-1 (or the pseudogene TRBV3-2) and TRBJ1-6; TRBD1 is a possible D gene (5 bases). This CDR3 has 17 residues. Germline V gene lookup returns CDR1 LGHDT and CDR2 YNNKEL (reference sequence). Trimming cost V 1 base and J 7 bases, with 17 bases left between them. The CDR3 loop reads CASSQAPPGTGNSPLHF. In DNA, the CDR3 is TGTGCCAGCAGCCAAGCCCCTCCCGGGACTGGCAATTCACCCCTCCACTTT.

This chain connects TRBV4-2 to TRBJ2-1; TRBD1 matches 9 bases. The CDR3 totals 15 residues. Per the germline V gene, CDR1 is LGHNA and CDR2 is YNFKEQ. V lost 0 bases to trimming and J lost 5 bases; unmatched junction nucleotides: 2. This chain's CDR3 is CASSQDGTGNNEQFF. The CDR3 DNA sequence: TGTGCCAGCAGCCAAGATGGGACAGGGAACAATGAGCAGTTCTTC.

The chain combines TRBV27 with TRBJ2-7; TRBD2 matches at 8 bases. The V segment lost 1 base and the J segment 1 base; nucleotides outside the gene matches: 3. Germline values: CDR1 MNHEY, CDR2 SMNVEV (reference sequence). The CDR3 contains 15 residues. CDR3 bases: TGTGCCAGCAGTTTATGGGGCGGGAGGTCCTACGAGCAGTACTTC. Its protein product is CASSLWGGRSYEQYF.

The count of this clone is one. This same CDR3 is encoded by further DNA sequences in the sample. The rearrangement uses TRBV5-1 and TRBJ1-3; possibly TRBD1 for D (5 bases). Germline lookup yields CDR1 SGHRS and CDR2 YFSETQ. V shed 4 bases and J shed 0 bases, with 8 bases lying between them. The CDR3 covers 14 residues. CDR3 in amino acids: CASSPDSSGNTIYF. The CDR3, as DNA: TGCGCCAGCAGCCCTGACAGCTCTGGAAACACCATATATTTT.

This sequence joins TRBV2 and TRBJ1-5; no clear D gene. Trimming removed 8 bases at V and 1 base at J, with 6 bases between. The CDR3 covers 12 residues. CDR1 and CDR2 (germline): SNHLY, FYNNEI. Here the CDR3 reads CASRQSNQPQHF. The CDR3 region has the DNA TGTGCCAGCCGACAAAGCAATCAGCCCCAGCATTTT.

The rearrangement uses TRBV13 and TRBJ2-3; the match to TRBD2 covers 14 bases. The germline V gene encodes CDR1 PRHDT and CDR2 FYEKMQ (reference sequence). Trimming at V came to 5 bases and at J to 0 bases, leaving 4 bases not matched to a gene. The CDR3 is 17 residues long. CDR3 protein: CASSRTSGGYSTDTQYF. DNA of the CDR3: TGTGCCAGCAGCCGGACTAGCGGGGGGTATAGCACAGATACGCAGTATTTT.

The chain links TRBV12-3 or TRBV12-4 to TRBJ1-1; D is unresolved. Trimming left V 5 bases short and J 10 bases short, with 14 bases between. The CDR3 runs 12 residues. CDR3 bases: TGTGCCAGCAGTCCGGGTCGGGGAGTAGCTTTCTTT. Protein sequence: CASSPGRGVAFF.

CDR3 protein: CSASGETQYF. The CDR3 DNA reads as TGCAGTGCTAGCGGGGAGACCCAGTACTTC. The chain couples TRBV20-1 to TRBJ2-5; D not certain. The CDR3 is 10 residues long. V was cut by 3 bases and J by 5 bases, with 4 bases left in between. Germline loops: CDR1 DFQATT, CDR2 SNEGSKA (reference sequence).

The rearrangement joins TRBV19 to TRBJ1-2; maybe TRBD1 (6 bases). CDR3 length: 14 amino acids. V lost 6 bases, J lost 2 bases, and 13 bases lay in between. CDR1 LNHDA and CDR2 SQIVND come from the germline V gene (reference sequence). The CDR3, as DNA: TGTGCCAGTAGCTCGACAGGCGGAAACTATGGCTACACCTTC. Translated: CASSSTGGNYGYTF.

The genes are TRBV6-5 and TRBJ2-7; 7 positions agree with TRBD2. Trimming took 1 base from V and 1 from J; bases not matched to a gene: 4. Germline CDR1 MNHEY, CDR2 SVGAGI. The CDR3 consists of 15 residues. CDR3 residues: CASSYWRGSSYEQYF. Here the CDR3 DNA reads TGTGCCAGCAGTTACTGGCGGGGGAGTTCCTACGAGCAGTACTTC.

This chain links TRBV25-1 with TRBJ1-6, with 8 positions matching TRBD1. The V gene's germline CDR1 is MGHDK and CDR2 SYGVNS. Unmatched junction bases numbered 9, after V lost 6 bases and J lost 5 bases. This CDR3 contains 16 residues. Here the CDR3 DNA reads TGTGCCAGCAGGGGACAGGTGGGAATGAATAATTCACCCCTCCACTTT. Encoded protein: CASRGQVGMNNSPLHF.

This chain connects TRBV6-2 or TRBV6-3 to TRBJ2-5, with 8 bases identical to TRBD1. V gave up 6 bases and J gave up 5 bases; unmatched junction bases: 8. The CDR3 consists of 14 residues. In germline, CDR1 is MNHEY, CDR2 SVGEGT. This CDR3 reads CASSGRGRWETQYF. In nucleotides, the CDR3 is TGTGCCAGCAGCGGCAGGGGGCGGTGGGAGACCCAGTACTTC.

The chain links TRBV19 to TRBJ1-5, with 7 bases aligning to TRBD1. Germline CDR1 reads LNHDA; CDR2 reads SQIVND (reference sequence). The CDR3 loop spans 16 amino acids. J lost 6 bases, V lost 6 bases, and 14 bases had no gene match. Here the CDR3 reads CASSPSTGAATQPQHF. The CDR3 DNA follows: TGTGCCAGTAGCCCTAGCACAGGGGCCGCGACTCAGCCCCAGCATTTT.

The chain links TRBV5-1 to TRBJ2-1; 7 bases are shared with TRBD1. Germline assignment: CDR1 SGHRS and CDR2 YFSETQ. The length of the CDR3 is 15 residues. V lost 4 bases and J lost 3; bases outside the gene matches: 7. This CDR3 is CASSGTGTVYNEQFF. The CDR3 DNA reads TGCGCCAGCAGCGGTACCGGGACAGTCTACAATGAGCAGTTCTTC.

The chain combines TRBV18 with TRBJ2-7, with D unclear. The CDR3 contains 13 residues. The germline V and J ends were trimmed by 2 bases and 4 bases, with 9 bases remaining between them. Germline CDR1 KGHSH, CDR2 LQKENI. The CDR3, as DNA: TGTGCCAGCTCACCAGTAGAGGCGTACGAGCAGTACTTC. This translates into CASSPVEAYEQYF. The variable domain in full, with the rest retrieved from reference TRBV18 and TRBJ2-7, is NAGVMQNPRHLVRRRGQEARLRCSPMKGHSHVYWYRQLPEEGLKFMVYLQKENIIDESGMPKERFSAEFPKEGPSILRIQQVVRGDSAAYFCASSPVEAYEQYFGPGTRLTVT.

This chain's CDR3 is CASKKTGTSFYEQYF. DNA of the CDR3: TGTGCCAGCAAAAAGACCGGGACTAGCTTCTACGAGCAGTACTTC. The chain is built from TRBV6-5 and TRBJ2-7, with 9 bases lining up with TRBD2. After removal of 7 bases from V and 3 bases from J, the junction contained 10 bases not matched to a gene. This CDR3 comprises 15 residues. Germline V gene sequence: CDR1 MNHEY, CDR2 SVGAGI.

The rearrangement uses TRBV13 and TRBJ2-1; 7 bases match TRBD1. J was trimmed by 6 bases and V by 5 bases; bases with no gene match: 7. The germline V gene encodes CDR1 PRHDT and CDR2 FYEKMQ (reference sequence). The CDR3 is 14 amino acids. The CDR3 protein is CASSPPDRSNEQFF. In nucleotides, the CDR3 is TGTGCCAGCAGCCCACCGGACAGGAGCAATGAGCAGTTCTTC.